This TCR beta chain was identified in a study of beta chain features in type 1 diabetes. Overall study: The patient and healthy donor groups were comparable for age, gender and cell yields.

All of the sorted populations showed purity greater than 95%. This clone has more than one count but fewer than ten. cDNA synthesis used the whole RNA isolate, giving expressed TCRB sequences. TCRdb keeps only in-frame clones here, not all; method: immunoSEQ multiplex PCR. The sample holds 350,000 or so clones, around a fifth seen once. The CDR3 loop spans 13 amino acids. Germline V gene lookup returns CDR1 GTSNPN and CDR2 SVGIG (reference sequence). The V and J ends lost 3 bases and 3 bases respectively, with 12 bases between them. The chain employs TRBV30 and TRBJ2-7; perhaps TRBD1 as D (6 bases). The receptor was isolated from a woman aged 18-35 years in good health. Sequenced: naive CD4+ T cells from blood. The CDR3 region has the DNA TGTGCCTGGAGATATACAGGGTTCTACGAGCAGTACTTC. Translation: CAWRYTGFYEQYF. Based on the CDR3 plus reference TRBV30 and TRBJ2-7, the full variable domain is SQTIHQWPATLVQPVGSPLSLECTVEGTSNPNLYWYRQAAGRGLQLLFYSVGIGQISSEVPQNLSASRPQDRQFILSSKKLLLSDSGFYLCAWRYTGFYEQYFGPGTRLTVT.